This T cell receptor (beta chain) was retrieved from a study of T cell responses to AZD1222 COVID-19 vaccine (dated by TCRdb to the early 2020s). Describing the broader study: AZD1222 recipients whose second dose came at about 4 weeks and those whose second dose came at about 12 weeks were combined into one group, since spike-specific TCR depth and breadth did not differ between the two schedules. TCR sequencing was performed for roughly 240 trial participants, of whom around 200 were given two doses of AZD1222 and around 25 were given two doses of MenACWY control vaccine. Trial participants were enrolled by age into 18-55, 56-69 and 70-plus year subgroups, with roughly 160, 29 and 62 TCR-sequenced participants respectively. The study at large found these results: After two AZD1222 doses, spike-specific TCR breadth and depth were significantly higher than at day 0 and than in MenACWY recipients. Vaccine-associated CD4 TCRs spanned the whole spike protein, with dominant responses in regions 160-218 and 743-854. No day 14 peak-response samples were available, so repertoires were characterized only after the peak T cell response. Reportedly, close to half of the unique spike-specific TCRs recognized epitopes lying outside the regions that are mutated in the B.1.351 and B.1.1.7 variants. Participants were mostly white British, with more females than males. The authors suggested clonal diversity may have been underestimated. Conclusions about previously exposed vaccinees are limited because only five or six AZD1222 recipients were SARS-CoV-2 seropositive at baseline. In the small 56-69-year group, the increase in depth fell short of significance, most likely because of low power.

Trimmed from V: 6 bases; trimmed from J: 1 base; junction bases lacking a gene match: 5. The CDR1 and CDR2 encoded by the germline V gene are SNHLY and FYNNEI. From cysteine to phenylalanine, the CDR3 is 15 amino acids long. Only the CDR3 DNA stays, 45 bases, in frame from base 1. The sample's time point label, decoded: baseline before first vaccination. Samples from vaccinated people were obtained from the UK trials COV001 and COV002, which included a single-blind randomized controlled phase 2/3 trial of AZD1222 (ChAdOx1 nCoV-19) in healthy adults. For TCRbeta chain sequencing, PBMC samples from trial participants were taken at day 0 and at day 28 after the second dose. A word on this clone: It has no known antigen specificity. Qualities for individual bases were not recorded, and no much larger clone is one base off.

The CDR3 regions of human TCRbeta chains were analyzed by immunosequencing. For the original study's pipeline: Repertoire TCRs were matched against a reference library of SARS-CoV-2-specific TCRs generated with the MIRA antigen-specificity platform. Breadth was defined as the fraction of unique TCRs that were SARS-CoV-2-associated. Depth was defined as the fraction of total T cells that were SARS-CoV-2-associated. Using the MIRA data, every spike-specific TCR was mapped to the spike region that the TCR reacted to and assigned to either a CD4 or a CD8 class. Log10-transformed breadth and depth values were compared by one-way ANOVA with Sidak's multiple comparisons tests. TCRdb holds this immuneACCESS table with in-frame rearrangements only. Some clones are missing; in checked studies, unresolved V genes explain under half, and the rest has no known cause. For V, J and clone size, that table is used; D and trimming come from the DNA. The sample table shows roughly 97,000 clones, and roughly 88% are seen once. Of the sample, about 8.7% is held by the ten largest clones.

This receptor was identified in an adult in good health. The specimen was peripheral blood, collected on day 0 of AZD1222 vaccination. The sequence is built from TRBV2 and TRBJ2-3, with 9 junctional bases fitting TRBD2. CDR3 reads: CASRDLAGRTDTQYF. The DNA sequence is given as TGTGCCAGCAGAGATCTAGCGGGGCGCACAGATACGCAGTATTTT.